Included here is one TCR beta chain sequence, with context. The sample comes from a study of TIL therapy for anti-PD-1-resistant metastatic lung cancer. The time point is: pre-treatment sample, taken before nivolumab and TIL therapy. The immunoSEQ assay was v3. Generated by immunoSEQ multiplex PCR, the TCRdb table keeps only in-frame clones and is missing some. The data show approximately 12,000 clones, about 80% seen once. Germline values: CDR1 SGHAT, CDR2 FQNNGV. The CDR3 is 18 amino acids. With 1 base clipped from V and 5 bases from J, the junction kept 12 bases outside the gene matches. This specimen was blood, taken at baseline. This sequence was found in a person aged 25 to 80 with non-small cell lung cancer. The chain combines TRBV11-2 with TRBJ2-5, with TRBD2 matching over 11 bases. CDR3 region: CASSLGALTSSGRETQYF. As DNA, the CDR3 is TGTGCCAGCAGCTTAGGGGCCCTGACCTCTAGCGGGAGGGAGACCCAGTACTTC. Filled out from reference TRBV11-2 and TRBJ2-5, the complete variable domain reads EAGVAQSPRYKIIEKRQSVAFWCNPISGHATLYWYQQILGQGPKLLIQFQNNGVVDDSQLPKDRFSAERLKGVDSTLKIQPAKLEDSAVYLCASSLGALTSSGRETQYFGPGTRLLVL.